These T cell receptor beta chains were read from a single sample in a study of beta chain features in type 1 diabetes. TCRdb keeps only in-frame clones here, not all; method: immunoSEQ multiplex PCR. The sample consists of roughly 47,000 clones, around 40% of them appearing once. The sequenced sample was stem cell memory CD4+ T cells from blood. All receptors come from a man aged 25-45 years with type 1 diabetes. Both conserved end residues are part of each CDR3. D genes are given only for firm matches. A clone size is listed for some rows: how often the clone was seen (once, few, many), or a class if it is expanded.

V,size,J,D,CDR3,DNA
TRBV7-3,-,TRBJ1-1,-,CASSPSQTAGAFF,TGTGCCAGCAGCCCCTCCCAGACCGCAGGAGCTTTCTTT
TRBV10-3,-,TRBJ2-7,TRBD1,CAISERSGTAFYEQYF,TGTGCCATCAGTGAGAGATCCGGGACAGCGTTCTACGAGCAGTACTTC
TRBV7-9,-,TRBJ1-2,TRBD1,CASSWGQEVESYGYTF,TGTGCCAGCAGCTGGGGACAGGAGGTCGAATCCTATGGCTACACCTTC
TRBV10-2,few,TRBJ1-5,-,CASRERGINQPQHF,TGCGCCAGCAGGGAGAGGGGCATAAATCAGCCCCAGCATTTT
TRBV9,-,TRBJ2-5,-,CASSTGGAGGHQETQYF,TGTGCCAGCAGCACTGGAGGGGCCGGAGGACACCAAGAGACCCAGTACTTC
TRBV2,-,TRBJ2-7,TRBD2,CASSGFGLAGEQYF,TGTGCCAGCAGTGGTTTTGGACTAGCGGGCGAGCAGTACTTC
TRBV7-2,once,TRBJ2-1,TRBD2,CASSIQLAGVYEQFF,TGTGCCAGCAGCATTCAACTAGCGGGAGTCTATGAGCAGTTCTTC
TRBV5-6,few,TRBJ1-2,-,CASSLRGSYGYTF,TGTGCCAGCAGCTTGAGAGGGTCTTATGGCTACACCTTC
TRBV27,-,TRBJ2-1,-,CASSPPGSYNEQFF,TGTGCCAGCAGCCCCCCTGGCAGCTACAATGAGCAGTTCTTC
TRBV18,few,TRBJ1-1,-,CASSPEGMNTEAFF,TGTGCCAGCTCACCGGAGGGAATGAACACTGAAGCTTTCTTT
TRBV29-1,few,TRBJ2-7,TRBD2,CSVQGLAGGPSREQYF,TGCAGCGTCCAGGGACTAGCGGGAGGGCCTTCCCGCGAGCAGTACTTC
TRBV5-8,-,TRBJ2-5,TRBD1,CASSRGQGETQYF,TGTGCCAGCAGCCGAGGACAGGGAGAGACCCAGTACTTC
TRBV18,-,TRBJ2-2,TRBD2,CASSPPAGGRAGVGELFF,TGTGCCAGCTCACCACCAGCGGGAGGACGGGCTGGTGTCGGGGAGCTGTTTTTT
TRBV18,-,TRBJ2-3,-,CASSYGGASTDTQYF,TGTGCCAGCTCGTACGGGGGAGCTAGCACAGATACGCAGTATTTT
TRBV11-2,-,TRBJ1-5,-,CASSLAAGQPQHF,TGTGCCAGCAGCTTAGCGGCAGGTCAGCCCCAGCATTTT
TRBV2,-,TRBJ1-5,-,CASSETRGHPSDQPQHF,TGTGCCAGCAGTGAGACCCGCGGACACCCTAGCGATCAGCCCCAGCATTTT
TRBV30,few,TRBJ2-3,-,CALGGNTDTQYF,TGTGCCTTGGGAGGAAACACAGATACGCAGTATTTT
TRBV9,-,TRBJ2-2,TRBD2,CASSVSMTSGIPGELFF,TGTGCCAGCAGCGTGTCCATGACTAGCGGGATCCCCGGGGAGCTGTTTTTT
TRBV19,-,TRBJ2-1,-,CASSPSGTSYNEQFF,TGTGCCAGTAGTCCCAGCGGTACCTCCTACAATGAGCAGTTCTTC
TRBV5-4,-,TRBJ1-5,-,CASSLMGGNQPQHF,TGTGCCAGCAGCTTGATGGGGGGAAATCAGCCCCAGCATTTT
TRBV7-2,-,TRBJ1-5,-,CASSRALQPQHF,TGTGCCAGCAGCCGAGCCCTTCAGCCCCAGCATTTT
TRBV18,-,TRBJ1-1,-,CASSPSLATEAFF,TGTGCCAGCTCACCCTCGCTAGCCACTGAAGCTTTCTTT
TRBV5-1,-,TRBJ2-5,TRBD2,CASSLAPGGVETQYF,TGCGCCAGCAGCTTGGCCCCGGGAGGGGTAGAGACCCAGTACTTC
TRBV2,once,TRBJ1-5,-,CASSDPLKGANQPQHF,TGTGCCAGCAGTGATCCCCTCAAAGGAGCAAATCAGCCCCAGCATTTT
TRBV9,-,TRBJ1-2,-,CASSVGDWAGLYGYTF,TGTGCCAGCAGCGTAGGTGATTGGGCAGGGTTATATGGCTACACCTTC
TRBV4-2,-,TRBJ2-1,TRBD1,CASRAQDRVTNEQFF,TGTGCCAGCAGAGCTCAGGACAGGGTAACAAATGAGCAGTTCTTC
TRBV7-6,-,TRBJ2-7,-,CASSLGRAKAYEQYF,TGTGCCAGCAGCTTAGGCAGGGCTAAGGCCTACGAGCAGTACTTC
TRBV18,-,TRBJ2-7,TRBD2,CASSPTSGYEQYF,TGTGCCAGCTCACCGACTAGCGGATACGAGCAGTACTTC
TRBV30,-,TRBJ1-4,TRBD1,CAWSVGLQGTEKLFF,TGTGCCTGGAGTGTAGGTTTACAGGGGACTGAAAAACTGTTTTTT
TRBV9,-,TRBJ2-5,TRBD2,CASSVGLAGIQETQYF,TGTGCCAGCAGCGTGGGACTAGCGGGTATCCAAGAGACCCAGTACTTC
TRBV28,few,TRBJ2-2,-,CASSSNSWELFF,TGTGCCAGCAGTTCTAACTCGTGGGAGCTGTTTTTT
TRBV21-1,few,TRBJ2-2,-,CASTTEGLAKTGELFF,TGTGCCAGCACAACGGAGGGACTAGCGAAGACCGGGGAGCTGTTTTTT
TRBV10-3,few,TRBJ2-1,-,CAISEQGVEQFF,TGTGCCATCAGTGAGCAAGGGGTCGAGCAGTTCTTC
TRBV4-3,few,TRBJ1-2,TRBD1,CASSPFRDRSDGGYTF,TGCGCCAGCAGCCCGTTCCGGGACAGGAGTGACGGTGGCTACACCTTC
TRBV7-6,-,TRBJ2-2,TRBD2,CASREGLTGELFF,TGTGCCAGCCGGGAGGGCCTCACCGGGGAGCTGTTTTTT
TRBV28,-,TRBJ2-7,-,CASSYGSYEQYF,TGTGCCAGCAGTTACGGGTCCTACGAGCAGTACTTC
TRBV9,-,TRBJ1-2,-,CASSVGAHSIYGYTF,TGTGCCAGCAGCGTAGGAGCCCACAGCATCTATGGCTACACCTTC
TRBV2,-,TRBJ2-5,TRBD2,CASKGLAEETQYF,TGTGCCAGCAAAGGACTAGCGGAAGAGACCCAGTACTTC
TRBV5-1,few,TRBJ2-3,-,CASSLGRGSDTQYF,TGCGCCAGCAGCTTGGGTAGAGGCTCAGATACGCAGTATTTT
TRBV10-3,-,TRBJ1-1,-,CAINDGVGNTEAFF,TGTGCCATCAATGACGGGGTAGGGAACACTGAAGCTTTCTTT
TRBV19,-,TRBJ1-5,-,CASSTNGRGQPQHF,TGTGCCAGTAGTACAAATGGGCGGGGTCAGCCCCAGCATTTT
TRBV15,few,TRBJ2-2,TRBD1,CATSRGDRIKSGELFF,TGTGCCACCAGCAGAGGGGACAGAATTAAATCCGGGGAGCTGTTTTTT
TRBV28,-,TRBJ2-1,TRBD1,CASSPHRGRSYNEQFF,TGTGCCAGCAGTCCCCACAGGGGGCGCTCCTACAATGAGCAGTTCTTC
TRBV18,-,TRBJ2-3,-,CASSPRAGGGTDTQYF,TGTGCCAGCTCACCACGAGCTGGGGGCGGCACAGATACGCAGTATTTT
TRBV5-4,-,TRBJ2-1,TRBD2,CASSFQAGEYNEQFF,TGTGCCAGCAGCTTTCAAGCGGGAGAGTACAATGAGCAGTTCTTC
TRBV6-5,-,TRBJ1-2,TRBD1,CASSYEGAQGYTF,TGTGCCAGCAGTTACGAGGGGGCGCAAGGCTACACCTTC